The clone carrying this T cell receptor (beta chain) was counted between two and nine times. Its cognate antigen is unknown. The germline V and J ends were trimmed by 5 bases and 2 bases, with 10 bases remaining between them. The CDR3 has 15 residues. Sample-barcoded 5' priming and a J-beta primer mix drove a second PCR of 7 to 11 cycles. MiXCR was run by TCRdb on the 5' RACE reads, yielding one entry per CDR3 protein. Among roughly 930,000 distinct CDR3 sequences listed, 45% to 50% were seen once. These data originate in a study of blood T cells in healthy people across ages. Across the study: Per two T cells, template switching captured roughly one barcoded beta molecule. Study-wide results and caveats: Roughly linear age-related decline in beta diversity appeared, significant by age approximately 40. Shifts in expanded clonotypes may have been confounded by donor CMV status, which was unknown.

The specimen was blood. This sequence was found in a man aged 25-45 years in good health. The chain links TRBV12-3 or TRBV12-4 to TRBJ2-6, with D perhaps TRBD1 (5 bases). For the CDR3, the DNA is TGTGCCAGCAGTAACCAGGGTACTGGGGCCAACGTCCTGACTTTC. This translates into CASSNQGTGANVLTF.